This entry concerns a single T cell receptor beta chain. Its matching antigen is unknown. These data originate in a study of shared clonotypes between healthy human individuals. CDR1 is SGHNT, CDR2 YYREEE, per germline (reference sequence). V dropped 5 bases and J dropped 10 bases, with 25 bases sitting between them. This CDR3 spans 15 amino acids. Sequenced by immunoSEQ multiplex PCR; TCRdb stores in-frame clones only, minus some. The sample lists some 1,900,000 clones; about 95% were seen once. Naive CD8 cells, CD45RO-negative and positively selected for CCR7, excluded terminally differentiated effector memory CD45RA+ cells. Study-level results: Rarefaction exposed incomplete sorted-subset sequencing despite large depth. Across subsets, estimated richness was generally greater for naive than for memory populations.

The gene calls are TRBV5-4 and TRBJ2-7, with D tentatively TRBD1 (6 bases). This clonotype originated in a man between 18 and 35 years old in good health. The specimen sequenced was naive CD8+ T cells sorted from blood. CDR3 sequence reads: CASRQDSDRGLVQYF. In DNA form, the CDR3 reads TGTGCCAGCAGACAAGATTCGGACAGAGGGTTGGTTCAGTACTTC.